This entry is about one T cell receptor (beta chain). The data were obtained in a study of identical twins. TCRdb re-called the 5' RACE reads through MiXCR, storing one row per CDR3 protein. The sample consists of 310,000 or so distinct CDR3 sequences, nearly 9.5% of them appearing once. V was trimmed by 1 base and J by 0 bases, leaving 10 bases between them. In germline, CDR1 is LGHDT, CDR2 YNNKEL (reference sequence). CDR3 length equals 16 residues. These data were also reused for a study on yellow fever vaccine responses in identical twins.

Specimen: CD8+ T cells sorted from blood. The clonotype was recovered from a woman aged 18-30 years in good health. This sequence joins TRBV3-1 and TRBJ1-5; D not certain. The CDR3 spells CASSQGPAYSNQPQHF. The CDR3 DNA follows: TGTGCCAGCAGCCAAGGCCCAGCTTATAGCAATCAGCCCCAGCATTTT. The full variable domain, rest sourced from reference TRBV3-1 and TRBJ1-5, is DTAVSQTPKYLVTQMGNDKSIKCEQNLGHDTMYWYKQDSKKFLKIMFSYNNKELIINETVPNRFSPKSPDKAHLNLHINSLELGDSAVYFCASSQGPAYSNQPQHFGDGTRLSIL.